This T cell receptor beta chain was identified during a study of CD8 T cells in ankylosing spondylitis (dated by TCRdb to 2015 to 2018). In terms of the full investigation: The study set out to find disease-linked TCR variants by profiling T cell receptor beta repertoires in ankylosing spondylitis patients and healthy donors. In total, the full study cohort was made up of some 100 healthy donors and about two dozen ankylosing spondylitis patients. Peripheral blood samples were taken, and synovial fluid was additionally collected from ankylosing spondylitis patients.

The CDR3 contains 15 residues, cysteine and phenylalanine counted. Just CDR3 DNA is preserved here, 45 bases in frame from base 1. Sequences MNHEY (CDR1) and SVGEGT (CDR2) are obtained from the germline V gene. Germline trimming amounts to 7 bases on V and 3 bases on J, with 11 as the count of junction bases outside the gene matches. The instrument was an Illumina HiSeq 2500. Quantitative 5'-RACE with molecular barcodes was used to prepare TCR beta libraries. As for how the authors treated the data: To identify disease-linked TCR variants, a new computational method was used, one built on a probabilistic model of VDJ rearrangement. TCRdb redid the processing of the public reads, applying fastp at Q25 and MiXCR, and retained in-frame beta chains. Under each unique CDR3 protein, matching rows form one entry showing the most common genes and DNA. The V and J calls, along with clone size, are taken from TCRdb and not from the paper's own processing. The table for this sample lists 250,000 or so distinct CDR3 sequences; more than 15% of them were counted only once. The ten largest clones add up to more than 25% of the sample.

A note on this clonotype: Which antigen it targets is not known. No clone much larger than this one lies a single base away; base qualities are absent.

General findings and caveats noted by the study authors: A CD8+ phenotype was shown by the disease-linked clones, which were found at relatively low frequencies in peripheral blood. Blood from ankylosing spondylitis patients appeared to be characterized by a TCR beta motif made up of under ten highly homologous amino acid variants. Some of the motif variants had been reported before in the synovial fluid and blood of reactive arthritis patients, a finding that suggests common disease-initiation mechanisms. The disease-linked clones were reported as significantly enriched in matched synovial fluid samples from ankylosing spondylitis patients.

The sample consisted of blood, either unsorted or a sorted T cell fraction (not recorded which). The chain is encoded by TRBV6-2 or TRBV6-3 joined to TRBJ2-7; TRBD2 matches 8 bases in the middle. The clonotype was recovered from a male donor with ankylosing spondylitis or in good health (not recorded which). The DNA reads TGTGCCAGCACCTCCGGACTAGCCCAAAACTACGAGCAGTACTTC. Translated, this is CASTSGLAQNYEQYF.